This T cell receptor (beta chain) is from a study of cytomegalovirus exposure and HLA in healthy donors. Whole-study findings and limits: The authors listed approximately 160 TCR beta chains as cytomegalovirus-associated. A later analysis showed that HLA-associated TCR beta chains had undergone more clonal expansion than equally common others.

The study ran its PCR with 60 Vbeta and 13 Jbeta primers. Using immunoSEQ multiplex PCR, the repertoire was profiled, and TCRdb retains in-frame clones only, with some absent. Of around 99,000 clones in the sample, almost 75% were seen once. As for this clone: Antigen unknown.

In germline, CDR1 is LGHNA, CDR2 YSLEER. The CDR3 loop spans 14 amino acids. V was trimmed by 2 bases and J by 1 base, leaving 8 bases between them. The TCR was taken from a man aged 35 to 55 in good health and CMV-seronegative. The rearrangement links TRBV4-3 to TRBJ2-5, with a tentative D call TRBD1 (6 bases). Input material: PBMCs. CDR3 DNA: TGCGCCAGCAGCCAATGGACAGTCCAAGAGACCCAGTACTTC. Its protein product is CASSQWTVQETQYF.